This entry lists 20 T cell receptor beta chains sequenced from one sample in a study of Graves' ophthalmopathy and Graves' hyperthyroidism. Amplification of the TCR beta CDR3 regions used RNA transcripts (as template). HTBI primers served in a first-round RT-PCR, which a second-round multiplex PCR followed. TCRdb fed the multiplex PCR reads into MiXCR, producing one record per CDR3 protein. Altogether 680,000 or so distinct CDR3 sequences are present, 20% to 25% being singletons, with the ten largest covering around 6.9%. Sequencing was carried out using peripheral blood. These TCRs come from a woman between 18 and 30 years old with stable Graves' hyperthyroidism. Some clones in this sample may be carry-over from other donors' samples.

This CDR3 reads CASSQPYRGQIGNTIYF. The CDR3 DNA reads as TGCGCCAGCAGCCAACCGTACAGGGGGCAGATCGGAAACACCATATATTTT. V is TRBV4-1 and J is TRBJ1-3, with 9 bases aligning to TRBD1. V gave up 2 bases and J gave up 4 bases; unmatched junction bases: 9. This CDR3 is 17 amino acids long. Germline V gene lookup returns CDR1 MGHRA and CDR2 YSYEKL.

The sample holds many counts of this clonotype. This sequence joins TRBV20-1 and TRBJ1-1; weak D call: TRBD1 (5 bases). V was cut by 3 bases and J by 5 bases, with 22 bases left in between. This CDR3 is 16 amino acids long. Germline CDR1 and CDR2: DFQATT and SNEGSKA (reference sequence). CDR3 DNA sequence: TGCAGTGCTAGGGGGGGGTCGTGGAGAAGGCAAACTGAAGCTTTCTTT. It yields the protein CSARGGSWRRQTEAFF.

In the case of this clonotype: This may stem from a read error, because a much larger clone lies one nucleotide away. V and J are TRBV6-4 and TRBJ2-3; maybe TRBD1 (6 bases). The CDR3 runs 15 residues. The germline V and J ends were trimmed by 4 bases and 0 bases, with 11 bases remaining between them. The germline V gene has CDR1 MRHNA and CDR2 SNTAGT. The CDR3 DNA is TGTGCCAGCAGTGTCAGGGGTTATAGCACAGATACGCAGTATTTT. Amino acids: CASSVRGYSTDTQYF.

This clonotype has more than one count but fewer than ten. The chain recombines TRBV27 with TRBJ2-7; D not certain. CDR1 is MNHEY and CDR2 is SMNVEV in the germline V gene (reference sequence). The V gene lost 6 bases and the J gene lost 4 bases, with 19 bases spanning the gap. The CDR3 has 15 residues. The CDR3 DNA sequence: TGTGCCAGCAGCTTACGGAGATTGGCCACGTACGAGCAGTACTTC. Protein: CASSLRRLATYEQYF.

This clonotype showed up many times. DNA for the CDR3: TGTGCCAGCAGCTCGTCCGGGAGAAGCACTGAAGCTTTCTTT. Encoded protein: CASSSSGRSTEAFF. The rearrangement joins TRBV7-9 to TRBJ1-1; D remains ambiguous. The CDR3 loop spans 14 amino acids. Germline CDR1 and CDR2: SEHNR and FQNEAQ (reference sequence). V shed 4 bases and J shed 4 bases, with 13 bases lying between them. Variable domain in full (rest from reference TRBV7-9 and TRBJ1-1): DTGVSQNPRHKITKRGQNVTFRCDPISEHNRLYWYRQTLGQGPEFLTYFQNEAQLEKSRLLSDRFSAERPKGSFSTLEIQRTEQGDSAMYLCASSSSGRSTEAFFGQGTRLTVV.

This clonotype was recorded at least ten times. V usage is TRBV6-1 and J usage is TRBJ1-6, with D perhaps matching TRBD1 (5 bases). V was trimmed by 6 bases and J by 12 bases, leaving 18 bases between them. The CDR3 loop spans 14 amino acids. CDR1 is MNHNS and CDR2 is SASEGT in the germline V gene. DNA of the CDR3: TGTGCCAGCAGCCAGGACCGGGGGAGCGGACCCCTCCACTTT. Protein sequence: CASSQDRGSGPLHF.

This chain connects TRBV6-1 to TRBJ1-2; D is ambiguous. The V end lost 7 bases, the J end lost 2 bases, and 14 bases lay between the germline ends. Per germline, CDR1 MNHNS and CDR2 SASEGT. There are 14 residues in the CDR3. Here the CDR3 reads CASTAGPENYGYTF. CDR3 nucleotides: TGTGCCAGCACCGCCGGCCCGGAGAACTATGGCTACACCTTC.

This clonotype was counted many times. This chain links TRBV12-5 with TRBJ1-6; D may be TRBD1 (5 bases). Germline CDR1 is LGHNT and CDR2 is FRNRAP. V lost 4 bases, J lost 7 bases, and 14 bases lay in between. CDR3 length: 15 residues. The CDR3 protein is CASGYTGTVNSPLHF. CDR3 DNA sequence: TGTGCTAGTGGTTATACGGGGACTGTAAATTCACCCCTCCACTTT.

This clonotype was found many times. The genes are TRBV12-3 or TRBV12-4 and TRBJ1-1; the D is unclear. The V gene lost 4 bases and the J gene lost 6 bases, with 9 bases spanning the gap. The CDR3 sequence is 12 residues long. This CDR3 reads CASSSPPAEAFF. The CDR3 DNA is TGTGCCAGCAGTTCCCCCCCCGCTGAAGCTTTCTTT.

This clonotype showed up many times. The gene calls are TRBV12-3 or TRBV12-4 and TRBJ1-1; 7 nucleotides align to TRBD1. V lost 6 bases, J lost 2 bases, and 9 bases stayed unmatched. This CDR3 is built from 15 residues. CDR3 loop: CASRGLGQVNTEAFF. The CDR3 DNA sequence: TGTGCCAGCAGGGGCCTTGGACAGGTCAACACTGAAGCTTTCTTT.

Only a few counts were recorded for this clonotype. V gene TRBV18 combines with J gene TRBJ1-1; a weak D match, TRBD1 (5 bases). This CDR3 region has 13 residues. V was shortened by 0 bases and J by 7 bases, with 9 bases between the two germline ends. Germline loops: CDR1 KGHSH, CDR2 LQKENI. The chain's CDR3 is CASSPPVDIEAFF. The DNA of the CDR3 is TGTGCCAGCTCACCACCGGTGGACATTGAAGCTTTCTTT.

Worth noting for this clonotype: One base away lies a much larger clone, so this may be a sequencing read error. V gene TRBV20-1 combines with J gene TRBJ1-6; TRBD1 agrees at 8 bases. Per the germline V gene, CDR1 is DFQATT and CDR2 is SNEGSKA (reference sequence). The CDR3 contains 14 residues. The CDR3: CSALTGVLNSALHF. The DNA of the CDR3 is TGCAGTGCACTGACAGGGGTACTAAATTCAGCCCTCCACTTT.

This clonotype has ten or more counts. The rearrangement joins TRBV20-1 to TRBJ2-2; 8 bases match TRBD2. This CDR3 is built from 16 residues. J was trimmed by 7 bases and V by 3 bases; bases with no gene match: 13. Germline V gene sequence: CDR1 DFQATT, CDR2 SNEGSKA (reference sequence). In nucleotides, the CDR3 is TGCAGTGCTAGGGGTCTAGCGGGTCCAATGGGCGGGGAGCTGTTTTTT. This gives the protein CSARGLAGPMGGELFF.

This clonotype came up a few times. One junction end does not reproduce the germline sequence, and a read error may be involved. This chain links TRBV28 with TRBJ2-1, with 8 bases identical to TRBD2. The CDR3 totals 14 residues. The germline V gene has CDR1 MDHEN and CDR2 SYDVKM. CDR3 residues: CASSASGLNNEKFF. DNA of the CDR3: TGTGCCAGCAGTGCTAGCGGGTTAAACAATGAGAAGTTCTTC. The full variable domain, rest sourced from reference TRBV28 and TRBJ2-1, is DVKVTQSSRYLVKRTGEKVFLECVQDMDHENMFWYRQDPGLGLRLIYFSYDVKMKEKGDIPEGYSVSREKKERFSLILESASTNQTSMYLCASSASGLNNEKFFGPGTRLTVL.

This clonotype was seen at least ten times. Written as DNA, the CDR3 is TGTGCCAGCAGTTTACACCGGTCTCCGGGGTACGAGCAGTACTTC. Translated: CASSLHRSPGYEQYF. V and J are TRBV12-3 or TRBV12-4 and TRBJ2-7, with a possible D match to TRBD2 (5 bases). The CDR3 runs to 15 residues. The V end was cut by 2 bases, the J end by 4 bases, with 15 bases between.

This chain joins TRBV11-2 and TRBJ2-2, with D perhaps TRBD2 (6 bases). With 5 bases removed from V and 4 bases from J, the gap between germline ends came to 17 bases. Germline V gives CDR1 SGHAT, CDR2 FQNNGV. The CDR3 spans 16 residues. CDR3 amino acids: CASSPLAGSGTGELFF. The CDR3, as DNA: TGTGCCAGCAGCCCGCTGGCGGGGTCGGGCACCGGGGAGCTGTTTTTT.

This clonotype was seen ten or more times. This chain connects TRBV20-1 to TRBJ2-7; 14 bases are a match to TRBD2. The CDR3 spans 16 residues. Looked up from germline, CDR1 is DFQATT and CDR2 is SNEGSKA (reference sequence). V dropped 3 bases and J dropped 0; count of bases not matched to a gene: 4. The CDR3 is CSASGTSGGLSYEQYF. The DNA for the CDR3 is TGCAGTGCTAGCGGGACTAGCGGGGGCCTCTCCTACGAGCAGTACTTC.

This clonotype has a count of ten or more. This chain joins TRBV3-1 and TRBJ1-1; TRBD1 is a possible D gene (5 bases). This CDR3 contains 14 residues. V lost 4 bases, J lost 4 bases, and 13 bases lay in between. The germline gives CDR1 LGHDT, CDR2 YNNKEL (reference sequence). CDR3 in DNA: TGTGCCAGCAGCCTTGGCCCCGGGGCCACTGAAGCTTTCTTT. This sequence encodes CASSLGPGATEAFF.

This clonotype has a count of ten or more. The rearrangement uses TRBV2 and TRBJ2-7, with D possibly being TRBD1 (6 bases). V was clipped by 4 bases and J by 0 bases, with 16 bases between them. Germline V CDR1 and CDR2: SNHLY, FYNNEI. CDR3 length: 16 amino acids. The CDR3 region has the DNA TGTGCCAGCAGTGGAGGCCGGGACATGAGCTCCTACGAGCAGTACTTC. Protein product: CASSGGRDMSSYEQYF.

This clonotype was found many times. CDR3 sequence: CASSYAGANQETQYF. CDR3 DNA sequence: TGTGCCAGCAGTTACGCGGGGGCCAACCAAGAGACCCAGTACTTC. This rearrangement joins TRBV6-2 or TRBV6-3 to TRBJ2-5, with D possibly being TRBD2 (7 bases). The length of the CDR3 is 15 residues. Trimming left V 2 bases short and J 0 bases short, with 10 bases between. CDR1 is MNHEY, CDR2 SVGEGT, per germline.